The 18 T cell receptor beta chains below come from one sample, sequenced in a study of T cell repertoires in cytomegalovirus infection. From the reads, TCRdb called clonotypes with MiXCR, one entry per CDR3 protein. The table records over 45,000 distinct CDR3 sequences, 20% to 25% of them present only once. No cognate antigen is known for these TCRs. Sequencing was performed on CD8+ T cells from cultured PBMCs, taken from culture after CMV antigen stimulation. These receptor sequences come from a human donor in good health (CMV status not recorded). Some clones in this sample may be carry-over from other donors' samples.

This clonotype came up a few times. The chain links TRBV4-3 to TRBJ2-1; the D is unclear. V lost 0 bases and J lost 4, with 10 bases in between. Germline V gives CDR1 LGHNA, CDR2 YSLEER. There are 15 residues in the CDR3. The chain's CDR3 is CASSQDLEPYNEQFF. CDR3 coding DNA: TGCGCCAGCAGCCAAGATTTGGAACCTTACAATGAGCAGTTCTTC.

This clonotype was seen only a few times. This chain links TRBV7-8 with TRBJ1-2, with 7 positions matching TRBD1. V shed 1 base, J shed 2 bases, and the junction held 7 bases outside the gene matches. Germline V gene data show CDR1 as SGHVS and CDR2 as FQNEAQ. This CDR3 has 16 amino acids. The CDR3 spells CASSLETGEPNYGYTF. The CDR3 DNA reads TGTGCCAGCAGCTTAGAAACAGGGGAGCCCAACTATGGCTACACCTTC.

The DNA for the CDR3 is TGTGCCAGCCGGGAAACTAATCAGCCCCAGCATTTT. Its translation: CASRETNQPQHF. The J gene is TRBJ1-5, the V gene TRBV12-3 or TRBV12-4; D not resolved. V dropped 8 bases and J dropped 4 bases, with 9 bases sitting between them. CDR3 length: 12 residues.

Concerning this clonotype itself: Since no conserved phenylalanine or tryptophan closes the CDR3, a read error is the likely cause. Because the CDR3's place on the DNA is in doubt, the DNA is left out and the CDR3 is given as listed by TCRdb. The chain joins TRBV7-8 to TRBJ2-1. The germline V gene encodes CDR1 SGHVS and CDR2 FQNEAQ. The CDR3 has 12 amino acids, counting both end residues. The CDR3 is CASGNPKGRLGL.

V gene TRBV20-1 combines with J gene TRBJ1-3; the match to TRBD1 covers 9 bases. The CDR3 is 15 residues long. The germline V gene has CDR1 DFQATT and CDR2 SNEGSKA (reference sequence). V shed 0 bases and J 3 bases; nucleotides not matched to a gene: 3. Here the CDR3 reads CSARDGQGLGNTIYF. DNA of the CDR3: TGCAGTGCTAGAGACGGACAGGGGCTTGGAAACACCATATATTTT.

In this sample, this clonotype turned up a few times. The gene calls are TRBV12-5 and TRBJ2-1; perhaps TRBD2 as D (7 bases). Trimming took off 5 bases at V and 3 bases at J, with 14 bases between the two ends. Germline CDR1 is LGHNT and CDR2 is FRNRAP. The CDR3 is made up of 15 amino acids. The CDR3 spells CASGLGGGSYNEQFF. For the CDR3, the DNA is TGTGCTAGTGGTCTAGGCGGGGGCAGCTACAATGAGCAGTTCTTC.

In this sample, this clonotype turned up a few times. The chain employs TRBV7-9 and TRBJ2-1; perhaps TRBD1 as D (6 bases). The germline V and J ends were trimmed by 4 bases and 8 bases, with 12 bases remaining between them. Germline CDR1 reads SEHNR; CDR2 reads FQNEAQ (reference sequence). CDR3 length: 13 amino acids. The CDR3 DNA reads as TGTGCCAGCAGCTCCGACCCAGGGGATGAGCAGTTCTTC. Encoded protein: CASSSDPGDEQFF.

A few counts support this clonotype. The CDR3, as DNA: TGCGCCAGCAGCCAAGTTCAGGGACAGGGGCACGAGCAGTACTTC. This encodes CASSQVQGQGHEQYF. The chain carries TRBV4-1 and TRBJ2-7; 10 bases are a match to TRBD1. The CDR3 has 15 residues. The germline gives CDR1 MGHRA, CDR2 YSYEKL. Losses at the gene ends were 1 base for V and 5 bases for J; bases not matched to a gene: 5.

By its share, this clonotype is medium-sized. This chain connects TRBV11-2 to TRBJ2-3; D gene unclear. The germline gives CDR1 SGHAT, CDR2 FQNNGV. The CDR3 contains 13 residues. V was clipped by 1 base and J by 6 bases, with 8 bases between them. CDR3 region: CASSLGRADTQYF. CDR3 coding DNA: TGTGCCAGCAGCTTAGGAAGGGCGGATACGCAGTATTTT.

The chain is built from TRBV5-1 and TRBJ1-3; the D is unclear. The V and J ends lost 0 bases and 0 bases respectively, with 10 bases between them. This CDR3 region has 16 residues. Germline loops: CDR1 SGHRS, CDR2 YFSETQ. CDR3 sequence reads: CASSLVGAYSGNTIYF. The DNA for the CDR3 is TGCGCCAGCAGCTTGGTGGGAGCCTACTCTGGAAACACCATATATTTT.

This clonotype occurred a few times. The V gene is TRBV7-9, the J gene TRBJ1-2; no clear D. From germline, CDR1 is SEHNR and CDR2 FQNEAQ (reference sequence). The CDR3 covers 16 residues. Trimming left V 2 bases short and J 2 bases short, with 15 bases between. Written as DNA, the CDR3 is TGTGCCAGCAGCTTATCGGGCAGTACCTCAAACTATGGCTACACCTTC. Translation: CASSLSGSTSNYGYTF.

This chain uses TRBV20-1 with TRBJ1-5; weak D call: TRBD1 (6 bases). The ends were cut back, 0 bases at V and 0 bases at J, with 9 bases in the middle. From germline, CDR1 is DFQATT and CDR2 SNEGSKA (reference sequence). CDR3 length: 15 amino acids. CDR3 DNA: TGCAGTGCTAGAGATCCAGGGGATAGCAATCAGCCCCAGCATTTT. Its protein is CSARDPGDSNQPQHF.

The chain recombines TRBV12-3 or TRBV12-4 with TRBJ2-5; the match to TRBD2 covers 7 bases. J gave up 1 base and V 9 bases, and 5 bases lay outside the gene matches. The CDR3 has 13 residues. The CDR3 loop is CASSRGGQETQYF. In nucleotides, the CDR3 is TGTGCCAGTTCTCGCGGGGGCCAAGAGACCCAGTACTTC.

This clonotype has more than one count but fewer than ten. J is TRBJ2-6 and V is TRBV7-3; the match to TRBD1 covers 8 bases. The germline V gene encodes CDR1 SGHTA and CDR2 FQGTGA. This CDR3 has 17 amino acids. After removal of 0 bases from V and 12 bases from J, the junction contained 13 bases not matched to a gene. CDR3 in DNA: TGTGCCAGCAGCTTAACGATAGGGTCAGGGGGCTCCGGCGTCCTGACTTTC. Amino acids: CASSLTIGSGGSGVLTF.

The chain has TRBV12-3 or TRBV12-4 and TRBJ1-2, with D unclear. The ends were cut back, 5 bases at V and 5 bases at J, with 9 bases in the middle. This CDR3 is built from 12 residues. Here the CDR3 DNA reads TGTGCCAGCAGTCAACTAGGATATGGCTACACCTTC. Protein sequence: CASSQLGYGYTF.

The chain uses TRBV11-1 and TRBJ2-1; 8 bases fit TRBD1. The V and J ends lost 3 bases and 4 bases, in that order; junction bases with no gene match: 5. Germline V gene lookup returns CDR1 SGHAT and CDR2 FQDESV (reference sequence). This CDR3 has 15 residues. The CDR3 nucleotides are TGTGCCAGCAGCTTCGGACAGGGTCCTTACAATGAGCAGTTCTTC. Amino acids: CASSFGQGPYNEQFF. Using reference TRBV11-1 and TRBJ2-1 for the parts outside the CDR3, the full variable domain is EAEVAQSPRYKITEKSQAVAFWCDPISGHATLYWYRQILGQGPELLVQFQDESVVDDSQLPKDRFSAERLKGVDSTLKIQPAELGDSAMYLCASSFGQGPYNEQFFGPGTRLTVL.

The J gene is TRBJ2-7, the V gene TRBV7-2; TRBD1 is a possible D gene (5 bases). This CDR3 region has 12 residues. From germline, CDR1 is SGHTA and CDR2 FQGNSA. The V gene lost 5 bases and the J gene lost 3 bases, with 8 bases spanning the gap. The CDR3 bases are TGTGCCAGCAGCCCCAGGGACTACGAGCAGTACTTC. Translating it yields CASSPRDYEQYF.

This clonotype came up many times. This chain joins TRBV7-2 and TRBJ1-6; D remains unclear. Trimming left V 1 base short and J 10 bases short, with 11 bases between. The CDR3 is 14 residues long. The germline gives CDR1 SGHTA, CDR2 FQGNSA. The chain's CDR3 is CASSLGSYESPLHF. CDR3 nucleotide sequence: TGTGCCAGCAGCTTAGGCTCATATGAGTCACCCCTCCACTTT.